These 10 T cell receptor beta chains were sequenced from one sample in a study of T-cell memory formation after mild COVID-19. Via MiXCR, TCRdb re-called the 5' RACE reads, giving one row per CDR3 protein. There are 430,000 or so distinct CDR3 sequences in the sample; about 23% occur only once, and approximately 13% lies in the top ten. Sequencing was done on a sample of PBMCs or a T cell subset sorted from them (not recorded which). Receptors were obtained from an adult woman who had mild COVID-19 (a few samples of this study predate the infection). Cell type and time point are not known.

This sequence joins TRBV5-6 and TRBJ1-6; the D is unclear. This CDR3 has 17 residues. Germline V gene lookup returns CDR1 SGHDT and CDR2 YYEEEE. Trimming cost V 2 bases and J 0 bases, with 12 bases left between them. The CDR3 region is CASSFSGPSSYNSPLHF. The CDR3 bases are TGTGCCAGCAGCTTTAGTGGACCAAGCTCCTATAATTCACCCCTCCACTTT.

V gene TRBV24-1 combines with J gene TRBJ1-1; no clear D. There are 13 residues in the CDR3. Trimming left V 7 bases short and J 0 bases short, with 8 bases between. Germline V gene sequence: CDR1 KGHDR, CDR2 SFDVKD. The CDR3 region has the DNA TGTGCCACCAGGGCTCGCATGAACACTGAAGCTTTCTTT. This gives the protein CATRARMNTEAFF.

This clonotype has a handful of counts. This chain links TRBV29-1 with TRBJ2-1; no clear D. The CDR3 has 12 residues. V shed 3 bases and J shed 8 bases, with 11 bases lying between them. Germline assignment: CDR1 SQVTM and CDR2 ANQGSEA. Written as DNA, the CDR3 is TGCAGCGTTGAGGGCCACGGCGATGAGCAGTTCTTC. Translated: CSVEGHGDEQFF.

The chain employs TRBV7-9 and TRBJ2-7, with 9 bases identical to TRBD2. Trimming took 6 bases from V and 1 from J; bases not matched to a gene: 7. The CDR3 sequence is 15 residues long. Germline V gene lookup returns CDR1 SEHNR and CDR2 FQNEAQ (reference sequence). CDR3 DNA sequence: TGTGCCAGCAGGCCACGGAGCGGGAGGTCCTACGAGCAGTACTTC. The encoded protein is CASRPRSGRSYEQYF. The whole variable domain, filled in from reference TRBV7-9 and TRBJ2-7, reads DTGVSQNPRHKITKRGQNVTFRCDPISEHNRLYWYRQTLGQGPEFLTYFQNEAQLEKSRLLSDRFSAERPKGSFSTLEIQRTEQGDSAMYLCASRPRSGRSYEQYFGPGTRLTVT.

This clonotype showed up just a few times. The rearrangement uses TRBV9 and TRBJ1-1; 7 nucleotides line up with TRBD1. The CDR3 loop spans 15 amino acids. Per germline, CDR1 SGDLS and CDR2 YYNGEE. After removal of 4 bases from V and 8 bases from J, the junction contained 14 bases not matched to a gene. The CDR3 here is CASSPPTDRAWEAFF. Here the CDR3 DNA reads TGTGCCAGCAGCCCTCCCACTGACAGGGCCTGGGAAGCTTTCTTT.

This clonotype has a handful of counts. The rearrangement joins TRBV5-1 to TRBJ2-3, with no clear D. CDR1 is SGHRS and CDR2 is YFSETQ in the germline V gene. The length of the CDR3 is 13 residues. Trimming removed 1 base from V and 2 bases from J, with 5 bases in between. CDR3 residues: CASSLKPTDTQYF. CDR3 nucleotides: TGCGCCAGCAGCTTGAAACCCACAGATACGCAGTATTTT. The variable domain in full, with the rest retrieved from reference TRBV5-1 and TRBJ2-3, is KAGVTQTPRYLIKTRGQQVTLSCSPISGHRSVSWYQQTPGQGLQFLFEYFSETQRNKGNFPGRFSGRQFSNSRSEMNVSTLELGDSALYLCASSLKPTDTQYFGPGTRLTVL.

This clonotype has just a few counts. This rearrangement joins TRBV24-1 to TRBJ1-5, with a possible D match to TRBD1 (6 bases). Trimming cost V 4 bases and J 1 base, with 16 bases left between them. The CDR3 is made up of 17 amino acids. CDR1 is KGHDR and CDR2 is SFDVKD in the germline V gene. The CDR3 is CATSDSGAGQSNQPQHF. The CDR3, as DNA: TGTGCCACCAGTGACTCAGGGGCGGGTCAGAGCAATCAGCCCCAGCATTTT.

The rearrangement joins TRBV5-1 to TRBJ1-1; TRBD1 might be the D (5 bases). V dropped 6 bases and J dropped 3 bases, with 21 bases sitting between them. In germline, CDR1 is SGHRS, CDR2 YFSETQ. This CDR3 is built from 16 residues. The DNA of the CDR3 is TGCGCCAGCAAATGGCAGGGAAATATTCGGGACACTGAAGCTTTCTTT. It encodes CASKWQGNIRDTEAFF.

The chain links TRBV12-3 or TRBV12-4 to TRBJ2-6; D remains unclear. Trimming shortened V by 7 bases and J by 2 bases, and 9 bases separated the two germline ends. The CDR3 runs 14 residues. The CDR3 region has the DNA TGTGCCAGCACCGTCTTCCCTGGGGCCAACGTCCTGACTTTC. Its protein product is CASTVFPGANVLTF.

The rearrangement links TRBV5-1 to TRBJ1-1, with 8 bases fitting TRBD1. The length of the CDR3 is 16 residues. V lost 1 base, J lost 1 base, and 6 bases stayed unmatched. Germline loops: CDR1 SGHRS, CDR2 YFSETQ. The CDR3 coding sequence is TGCGCCAGCAGCTTGTGGGGACAGGAGAGGAACACTGAAGCTTTCTTT. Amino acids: CASSLWGQERNTEAFF.